Sequencing of this TCR beta chain was carried out in a study of CD8 T cells in Susac syndrome. The RNA input was roughly 0.45 to 1 ug, and it was reverse transcribed with random hexamers. TCRdb processed the immunoSEQ multiplex PCR reads anew with MiXCR; each CDR3 protein has one entry. The top ten clones hold roughly 0.24% of a sample with about 85,000 distinct CDR3 sequences, 94% of them seen once. The J segment lost 7 bases and the V segment lost 6 bases, leaving 4 bases of the junction unmatched. The length of the CDR3 is 14 residues. Germline assignment: CDR1 MNHEY and CDR2 SMNVEV (reference sequence).

This sequence joins TRBV27 and TRBJ2-2, with 11 bases that match TRBD1. This TCR was sampled from a human donor in good health. The specimen was CD8+ T cells from PBMCs. Written as DNA, the CDR3 is TGTGCCAGCAGCGCCGGGACAGGGGGCGGGGAGCTGTTTTTT. This sequence encodes CASSAGTGGGELFF.